One sample yielded the 11 T cell receptor beta chains listed below, sequenced in a study of graft-versus-host responses after intestinal transplantation. Their recognized antigens are unknown. Some clones are missing from TCRdb's copy, which holds only in-frame ones; the method was immunoSEQ multiplex PCR. The table includes some 130,000 clones, approximately 95% detected once. Specimen: unstimulated CD8+ T cells sorted from spleen or lymph node cells, collected before intestinal transplant. The origin of the receptors is a human donor who received an intestinal transplant.

In DNA, the CDR3 is TGTGCCAGCAGTCCATACACAGCACACTACGAGCAGTACTTC. Protein: CASSPYTAHYEQYF. The J gene is TRBJ2-7, the V gene TRBV27; D is unresolved. Per germline, CDR1 MNHEY and CDR2 SMNVEV (reference sequence). The V end was cut by 5 bases, the J end by 3 bases, with 14 bases between. The CDR3 is 14 residues long.

For the CDR3, the DNA is TGTGCCTGGGACAGGCAGGAAGCTTTCTTT. This codes for CAWDRQEAFF. The genes are TRBV30 and TRBJ1-1, with D possibly being TRBD1 (6 bases). V shed 5 bases and J shed 8 bases, with 9 bases lying between them. Germline V CDR1 and CDR2: GTSNPN, SVGIG (reference sequence). There are 10 residues in the CDR3.

J is TRBJ2-1 and V is TRBV15; no definite D call. CDR3 length equals 14 residues. The V end lost 5 bases, the J end lost 6 bases, and 14 bases lay between the germline ends. Germline lookup yields CDR1 LNHNV and CDR2 YYDKDF (reference sequence). The chain's CDR3 is CATSVIQPLNEQFF. CDR3 nucleotides: TGTGCCACCAGCGTAATTCAGCCCCTCAATGAGCAGTTCTTC.

The rearrangement joins TRBV5-6 to TRBJ1-2; D gene unclear. Germline V gene data show CDR1 as SGHDT and CDR2 as YYEEEE. CDR3 length equals 14 residues. The germline V and J ends were trimmed by 0 bases and 2 bases, with 8 bases remaining between them. CDR3 sequence: CASSLGRLNYGYTF. As DNA, the CDR3 is TGTGCCAGCAGCTTGGGACGGTTAAACTATGGCTACACCTTC.

This clone occurred once. V usage is TRBV9 and J usage is TRBJ2-2, with no clear D. The V gene's germline CDR1 is SGDLS and CDR2 YYNGEE. The CDR3 contains 14 residues. V was shortened by 4 bases and J by 0 bases, with 7 bases between the two germline ends. This chain's CDR3 is CASSLRPNTGELFF. The CDR3 DNA reads TGTGCCAGCAGCTTAAGGCCGAACACCGGGGAGCTGTTTTTT.

This rearrangement joins TRBV28 to TRBJ2-2; 10 bases are shared with TRBD2. J lost 1 base, V lost 1 base, and 0 bases had no gene match. CDR3 length: 16 amino acids. In germline, CDR1 is MDHEN, CDR2 SYDVKM. The chain's CDR3 is CASSLLAGGNTGELFF. The CDR3 bases are TGTGCCAGCAGTTTATTAGCGGGAGGGAACACCGGGGAGCTGTTTTTT.

V gene TRBV28 combines with J gene TRBJ1-1, with D maybe TRBD1 (6 bases). Germline V lookup: CDR1 MDHEN, CDR2 SYDVKM. V gave up 3 bases and J gave up 7 bases, with 12 bases separating them. The CDR3 covers 13 residues. CDR3 region: CASSFTGFGEAFF. Written as DNA, the CDR3 is TGTGCCAGCAGTTTCACAGGGTTCGGTGAAGCTTTCTTT.

The J gene is TRBJ2-1, the V gene TRBV7-2, with 9 bases that match TRBD2. CDR3 size: 15 residues. CDR1 is SGHTA and CDR2 is FQGNSA in the germline V gene. V lost 3 bases to trimming and J lost 3 bases; unmatched junction nucleotides: 3. DNA for the CDR3: TGTGCCAGCAGCTTCGGACTAGCGCACTACAATGAGCAGTTCTTC. Translation: CASSFGLAHYNEQFF.

V is TRBV28 and J is TRBJ2-1, with 7 bases identical to TRBD2. The germline CDR1 and CDR2 sequences are MDHEN and SYDVKM. CDR3 length equals 15 residues. J lost 4 bases, V lost 3 bases, and 6 bases had no gene match. CDR3: CASSLRTSAYNEQFF. DNA of the CDR3: TGTGCCAGCAGTTTGCGGACTAGTGCGTACAATGAGCAGTTCTTC.

This clone was detected once. J is TRBJ2-7 and V is TRBV28; 9 bases map to TRBD1. Germline values: CDR1 MDHEN, CDR2 SYDVKM. The CDR3 extends over 17 amino acids. J gave up 5 bases and V 4 bases, and 15 bases lay outside the gene matches. DNA for the CDR3: TGTGCCAGCAGTTATTCTCTCACCGGGACAGGGAGCGACGAGCAGTACTTC. Protein product: CASSYSLTGTGSDEQYF.

The chain's CDR3 is CASSRPGRREGPTDTQYF. CDR3 coding DNA: TGTGCCAGCAGCCGGCCGGGAAGGCGGGAGGGCCCGACAGATACGCAGTATTTT. The rearrangement links TRBV14 to TRBJ2-3; TRBD2 aligns across 9 bases. Per the germline V gene, CDR1 is SGHDN and CDR2 is FVKESK. The CDR3 loop spans 18 amino acids. V trimming: 4 bases; J trimming: 3 bases; junction bases outside the gene matches: 14.